A selection of T cell receptor beta chains follows, all from one sample in a study of shared clonotypes between healthy human individuals. TCRdb's table, derived via immunoSEQ multiplex PCR, lists solely in-frame clones and lacks some. The sample holds nearly 750,000 clones; roughly 72% are singletons and the top ten take under 2%. Material: memory CD4+ T cells sorted from blood. The source of these receptors is a woman in her thirties in good health. Each CDR3 is given with its conserved first and last residue. The D gene is left open where the match is weak. Some rows mark clone size as missing; the rest say once, few, many or name a class of expanded clone.

d_call | clone_size | j_call | v_call | cdr3_nt | cdr3_aa
NA | NA | TRBJ1-4 | TRBV15 | TGTGCCACCACCCTTGGGGAAGGGACAAAACTGTTTTTT | CATTLGEGTKLFF
NA | NA | TRBJ1-1 | TRBV6-6 | TGTGCCAGCAGTTACTCGATCGGGTGGACTGAAGCTTTCTTT | CASSYSIGWTEAFF
TRBD2 | NA | TRBJ2-7 | TRBV5-8 | TGTGCCAGCAGCTTGGGAATGGGACTAGTCCACGAGCAGTACTTC | CASSLGMGLVHEQYF
NA | few | TRBJ2-7 | TRBV5-1 | TGCGCCAGCAGGGCAGGGCACTCCTACGAGCAGTACTTC | CASRAGHSYEQYF
NA | few | TRBJ1-1 | TRBV7-9 | TGTGCCAGCAGCTTAGTCGGGGTCGAAGCTTTCTTT | CASSLVGVEAFF
NA | NA | TRBJ2-3 | TRBV28 | TGTGCCAGCAGTTTATTGGGGGGAGGAGGTGCAGATACGCAGTATTTT | CASSLLGGGGADTQYF
NA | NA | TRBJ2-1 | TRBV11-3 | TGTGCCAGCAGCCCAGGACGGCTGACCTACAATGAGCAGTTCTTC | CASSPGRLTYNEQFF
NA | once | TRBJ2-1 | TRBV4-1 | TGCGCCAGCAGCGCGACGGGACTCGTAAACAATGAGCAGTTCTTC | CASSATGLVNNEQFF
NA | NA | TRBJ2-1 | TRBV9 | TGTGCCAGCAGCGCTGAGTCCCCCACTTCGACGGGCACCTACAATGAGCAGTTCTTC | CASSAESPTSTGTYNEQFF
TRBD2 | once | TRBJ2-3 | TRBV29-1 | TGCGGCCACACAGCGGGAGCGGATACGCAGTATTTT | CGHTAGADTQYF
NA | NA | TRBJ1-5 | TRBV6-6 | TGTGCCAGCAGTTACTTGGGCCAGGGAGAGCCCCAGCATTTT | CASSYLGQGEPQHF
NA | NA | TRBJ2-3 | TRBV28 | TGTGCCATCATGGGGGGCGGGACGAGCACAGATACGCAGTATTTT | CAIMGGGTSTDTQYF
NA | NA | TRBJ1-3 | TRBV5-5 | TGTGCCAGCCTACAACTCTACGGAAACACCATATATTTT | CASLQLYGNTIYF
NA | NA | TRBJ1-3 | TRBV19 | TGTGCCAGTAGTATGAATGCGAACCATGGAAACACCATATATTTT | CASSMNANHGNTIYF
NA | NA | TRBJ2-1 | TRBV5-1 | TGCGCCAGCAGCATCGCATCGGGCTCCTACAATGAGCAGTTCTTC | CASSIASGSYNEQFF
TRBD2 | NA | TRBJ2-1 | TRBV7-9 | TGTGCCAGCAGCCCACGGACTAGCGGGACGTCTCGGGAGCAGTTCTTC | CASSPRTSGTSREQFF
NA | NA | TRBJ2-5 | TRBV5-5 | TGTGCCAGCAGCCTACAATTTCAAGAGACCCAGTACTTC | CASSLQFQETQYF
NA | few | TRBJ1-3 | TRBV25-1 | TGTGCCAGCAGTGACCGGGGGCTTGATGGAAACACCATATATTTT | CASSDRGLDGNTIYF
TRBD1 | few | TRBJ1-2 | TRBV6-5 | TGTGCCAGCAGTAGGGACAGGGGGCTGGGGGGCTACACCTTC | CASSRDRGLGGYTF
NA | NA | TRBJ2-1 | TRBV4-2 | TGTGCCAGCAGCCAAGCGGGAAGCTCCTACAATGAGCAGTTCTTC | CASSQAGSSYNEQFF
NA | NA | TRBJ1-3 | TRBV29-1 | TGCAGCGTACAGGGTCCCTCTGGAAACACCATATATTTT | CSVQGPSGNTIYF
NA | NA | TRBJ1-1 | TRBV2 | TGTGCCACCGTACAGGGCTCATGGAACACTGAAGCTTTCTTT | CATVQGSWNTEAFF
NA | NA | TRBJ1-3 | TRBV30 | TGTGCCTGGATCACCGGGGGAAACACCATATATTTT | CAWITGGNTIYF
TRBD2 | NA | TRBJ2-3 | TRBV6-5 | TGTGCCAGCAGTTATCGGGGGGGTCTTCAGTATTTT | CASSYRGGLQYF
NA | NA | TRBJ2-1 | TRBV2 | TGTGCCAGCAGTAAACTACCCGGGAAGGGGGGGAGCTCCTACAATGAGCAGTTCTTC | CASSKLPGKGGSSYNEQFF
TRBD1 | NA | TRBJ1-1 | TRBV6-1 | TGTGCCAGCACCGAGACAGGGGGCACTGAAGCTTTCTTT | CASTETGGTEAFF
NA | NA | TRBJ2-7 | TRBV19 | TGTGCCAGTAGTATCACAACCGGGAGTGGCTACGAGCAGTACTTC | CASSITTGSGYEQYF
TRBD1 | NA | TRBJ2-3 | TRBV4-1 | TGCGCCAGCAGCCAAGAGACCGCCCTGGGACAGGGCGCGGGAGATACGCAGTATTTT | CASSQETALGQGAGDTQYF
TRBD2 | NA | TRBJ2-3 | TRBV9 | TGTGCCAGCAGCGTGTGGACTAGCGGGAGCACAGATACGCAGTATTTT | CASSVWTSGSTDTQYF
NA | NA | TRBJ2-4 | TRBV5-1 | TGCGCCAGCAGCCCGGCAGGAGCCAAAAACATTCAGTACTTC | CASSPAGAKNIQYF
TRBD1 | NA | TRBJ1-5 | TRBV18 | TGTGCCAGCTCACCTACCCGGACAGGGGACGGCAATCAGCCCCAGCATTTT | CASSPTRTGDGNQPQHF
NA | NA | TRBJ2-7 | TRBV14 | TGTGCCAGCAGCCCAAACGCCTACGAGCAGTACTTC | CASSPNAYEQYF
NA | NA | TRBJ2-1 | TRBV19 | TGTGCCAGTAGCAATCCCAGCTCCTACAATGAGCAGTTCTTC | CASSNPSSYNEQFF
TRBD2 | NA | TRBJ2-2 | TRBV5-4 | TGTGCCAGCAGGCCGGGACTAGCGACACAAAGTTACACCGGGGAGCTGTTTTTT | CASRPGLATQSYTGELFF
TRBD1 | NA | TRBJ2-2 | TRBV14 | TGTGCCAGCGGTACAAGGAGGACAGGGGCCACCGGGGAGCTGTTTTTT | CASGTRRTGATGELFF
TRBD2 | NA | TRBJ2-1 | TRBV10-3 | TGTGCCATCAGTGATGGCACAGCGGGAGGAAGCCAGTTCTTC | CAISDGTAGGSQFF